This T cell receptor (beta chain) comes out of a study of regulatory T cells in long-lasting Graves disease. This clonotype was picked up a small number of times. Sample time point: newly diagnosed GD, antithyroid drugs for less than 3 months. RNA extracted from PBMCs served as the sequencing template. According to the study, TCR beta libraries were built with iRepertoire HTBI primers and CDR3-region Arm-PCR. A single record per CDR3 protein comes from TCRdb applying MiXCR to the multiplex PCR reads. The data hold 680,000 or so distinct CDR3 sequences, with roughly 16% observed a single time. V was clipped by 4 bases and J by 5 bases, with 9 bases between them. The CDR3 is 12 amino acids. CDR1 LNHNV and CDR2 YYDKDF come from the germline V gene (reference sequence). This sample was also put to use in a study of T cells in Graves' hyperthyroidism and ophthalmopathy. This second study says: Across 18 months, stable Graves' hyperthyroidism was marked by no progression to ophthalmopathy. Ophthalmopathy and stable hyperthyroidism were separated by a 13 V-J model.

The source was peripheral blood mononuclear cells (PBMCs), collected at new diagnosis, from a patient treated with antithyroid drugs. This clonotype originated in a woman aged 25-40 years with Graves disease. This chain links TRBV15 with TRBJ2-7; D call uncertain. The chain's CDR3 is CATSKGLHEQYF. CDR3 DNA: TGTGCCACCAGCAAAGGGTTACACGAGCAGTACTTC. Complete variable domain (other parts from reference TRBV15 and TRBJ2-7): DAMVIQNPRYQVTQFGKPVTLSCSQTLNHNVMYWYQQKSSQAPKLLFHYYDKDFNNEADTPDNFQSRRPNTSFCFLDIRSPGLGDTAMYLCATSKGLHEQYFGPGTRLTVT.